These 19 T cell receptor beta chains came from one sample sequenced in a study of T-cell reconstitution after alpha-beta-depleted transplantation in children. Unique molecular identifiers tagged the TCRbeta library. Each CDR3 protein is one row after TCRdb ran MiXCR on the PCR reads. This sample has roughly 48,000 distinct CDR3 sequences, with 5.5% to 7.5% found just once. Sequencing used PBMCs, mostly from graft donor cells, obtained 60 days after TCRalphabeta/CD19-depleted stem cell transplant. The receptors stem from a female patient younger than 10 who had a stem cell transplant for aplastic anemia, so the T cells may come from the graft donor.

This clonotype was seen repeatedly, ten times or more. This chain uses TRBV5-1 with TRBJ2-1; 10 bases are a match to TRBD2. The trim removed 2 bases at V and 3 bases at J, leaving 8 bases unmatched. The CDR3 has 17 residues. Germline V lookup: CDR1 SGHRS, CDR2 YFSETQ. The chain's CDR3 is CASSFRLAGAGYNEQFF. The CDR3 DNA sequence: TGCGCCAGCAGCTTTAGGCTAGCGGGAGCGGGCTACAATGAGCAGTTCTTC.

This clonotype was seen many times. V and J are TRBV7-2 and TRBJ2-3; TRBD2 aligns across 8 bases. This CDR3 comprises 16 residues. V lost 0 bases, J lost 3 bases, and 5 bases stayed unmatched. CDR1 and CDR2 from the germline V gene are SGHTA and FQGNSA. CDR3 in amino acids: CASSLASGVRTDTQYF. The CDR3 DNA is TGTGCCAGCAGCTTAGCTAGCGGGGTACGAACAGATACGCAGTATTTT. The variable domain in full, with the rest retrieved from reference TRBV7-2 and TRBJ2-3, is GAGVSQSPSNKVTEKGKDVELRCDPISGHTALYWYRQSLGQGLEFLIYFQGNSAPDKSGLPSDRFSAERTGGSVSTLTIQRTQQEDSAVYLCASSLASGVRTDTQYFGPGTRLTVL.

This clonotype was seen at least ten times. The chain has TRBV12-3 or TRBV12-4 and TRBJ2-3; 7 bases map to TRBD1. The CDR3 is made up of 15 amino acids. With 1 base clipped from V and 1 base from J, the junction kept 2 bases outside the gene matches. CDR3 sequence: CASSLDGTGTDTQYF. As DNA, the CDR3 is TGTGCCAGCAGTTTAGACGGGACAGGCACAGATACGCAGTATTTT.

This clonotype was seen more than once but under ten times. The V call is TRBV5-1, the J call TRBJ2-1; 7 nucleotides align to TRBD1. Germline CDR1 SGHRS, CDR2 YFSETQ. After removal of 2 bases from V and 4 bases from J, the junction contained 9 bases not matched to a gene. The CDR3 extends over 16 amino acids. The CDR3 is CASSFNRDSLYNEQFF. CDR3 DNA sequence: TGCGCCAGCAGCTTTAACCGGGACAGCCTATACAATGAGCAGTTCTTC.

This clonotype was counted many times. The CDR3 DNA sequence: TGCACAGGACAGAGGGGCTACGAGCAGTACTTC. It encodes CTGQRGYEQYF. This rearrangement joins TRBV20-1 to TRBJ2-7; TRBD1 might be the D (6 bases). The CDR3 extends over 11 amino acids. Germline CDR1 and CDR2: DFQATT and SNEGSKA (reference sequence).

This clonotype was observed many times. The chain's CDR3 is CASSLGLASDTQYF. In DNA form, the CDR3 reads TGTGCCAGCAGCTTAGGACTAGCCTCAGATACGCAGTATTTT. The genes are TRBV7-2 and TRBJ2-3; 7 nucleotides agree with TRBD2. Germline CDR1 reads SGHTA; CDR2 reads FQGNSA. CDR3 length: 14 residues. V was clipped by 1 base and J by 4 bases; unmatched bases: 2.

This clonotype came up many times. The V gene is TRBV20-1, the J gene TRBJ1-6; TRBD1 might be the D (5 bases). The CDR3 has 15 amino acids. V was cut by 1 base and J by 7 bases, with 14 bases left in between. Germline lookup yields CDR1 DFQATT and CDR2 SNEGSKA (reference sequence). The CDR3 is CSARVDGTTNSPLHF. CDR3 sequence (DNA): TGCAGTGCTAGAGTAGATGGGACCACCAATTCACCCCTCCACTTT.

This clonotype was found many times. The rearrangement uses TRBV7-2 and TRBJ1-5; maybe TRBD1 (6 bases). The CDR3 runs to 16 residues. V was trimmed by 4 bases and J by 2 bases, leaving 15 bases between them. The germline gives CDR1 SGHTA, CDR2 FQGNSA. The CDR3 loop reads CASSSPGRGGNQPQHF. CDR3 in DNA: TGTGCCAGCAGCTCTCCGGGCAGGGGAGGCAATCAGCCCCAGCATTTT. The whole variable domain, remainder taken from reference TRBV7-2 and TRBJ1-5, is GAGVSQSPSNKVTEKGKDVELRCDPISGHTALYWYRQSLGQGLEFLIYFQGNSAPDKSGLPSDRFSAERTGGSVSTLTIQRTQQEDSAVYLCASSSPGRGGNQPQHFGDGTRLSIL.

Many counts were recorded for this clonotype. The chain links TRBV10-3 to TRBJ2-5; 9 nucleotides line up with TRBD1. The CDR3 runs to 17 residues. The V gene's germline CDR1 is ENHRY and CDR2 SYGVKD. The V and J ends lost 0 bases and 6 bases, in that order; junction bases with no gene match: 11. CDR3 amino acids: CAISESPQYGTGKTQYF. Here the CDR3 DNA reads TGTGCCATCAGTGAGTCCCCCCAATATGGGACAGGGAAGACCCAGTACTTC.

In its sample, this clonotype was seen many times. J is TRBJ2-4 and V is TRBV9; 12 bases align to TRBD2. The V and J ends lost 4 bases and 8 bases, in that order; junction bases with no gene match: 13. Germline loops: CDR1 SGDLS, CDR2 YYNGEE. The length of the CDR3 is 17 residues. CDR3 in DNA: TGTGCCAGCAGCCCGGTGGGGCTAGCGGGAGGGCTTGACATTCAGTACTTC. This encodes CASSPVGLAGGLDIQYF.

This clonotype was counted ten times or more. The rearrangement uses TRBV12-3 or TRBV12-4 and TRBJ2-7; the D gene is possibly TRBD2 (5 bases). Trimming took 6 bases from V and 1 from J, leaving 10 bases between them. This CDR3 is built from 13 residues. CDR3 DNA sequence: TGTGCCAGCAGAGGACTGGTTTCCTACGAGCAGTACTTC. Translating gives CASRGLVSYEQYF.

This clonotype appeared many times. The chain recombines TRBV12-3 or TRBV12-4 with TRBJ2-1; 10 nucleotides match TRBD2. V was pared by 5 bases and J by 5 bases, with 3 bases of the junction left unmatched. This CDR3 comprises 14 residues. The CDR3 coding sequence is TGTGCCAGCAGTACTAGCGGGGCCCACAATGAGCAGTTCTTC. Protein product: CASSTSGAHNEQFF.

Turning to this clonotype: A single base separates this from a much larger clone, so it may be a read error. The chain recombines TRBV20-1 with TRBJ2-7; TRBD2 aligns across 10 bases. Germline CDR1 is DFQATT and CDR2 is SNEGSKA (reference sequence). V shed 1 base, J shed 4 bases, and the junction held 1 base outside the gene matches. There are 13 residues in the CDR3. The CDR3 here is CSARGSGGYEQYF. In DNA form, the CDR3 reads TGCAGTGCTAGAGGTAGCGGGGGGTACGAGCAGTACTTC.

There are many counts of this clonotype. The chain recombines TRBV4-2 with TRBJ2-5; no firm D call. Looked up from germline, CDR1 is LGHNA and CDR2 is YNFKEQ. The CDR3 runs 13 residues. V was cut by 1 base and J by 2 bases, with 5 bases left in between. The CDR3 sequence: CASSQAVQETQYF. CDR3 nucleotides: TGTGCCAGCAGCCAAGCGGTTCAAGAGACCCAGTACTTC.

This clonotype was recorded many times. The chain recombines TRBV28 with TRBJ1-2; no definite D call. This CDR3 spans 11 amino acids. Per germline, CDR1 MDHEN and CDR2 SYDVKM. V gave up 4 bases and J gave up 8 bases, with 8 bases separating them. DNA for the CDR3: TGTGCCAGCAGTTCCAATGTCGGCTACACCTTC. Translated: CASSSNVGYTF.

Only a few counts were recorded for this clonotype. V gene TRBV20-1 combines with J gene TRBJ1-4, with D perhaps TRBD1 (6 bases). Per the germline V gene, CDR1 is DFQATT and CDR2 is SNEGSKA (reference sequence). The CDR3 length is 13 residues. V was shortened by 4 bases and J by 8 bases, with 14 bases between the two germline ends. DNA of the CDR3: TGCAGTGCTACCACAGGGCCCCGAGAAAAACTGTTTTTT. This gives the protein CSATTGPREKLFF.

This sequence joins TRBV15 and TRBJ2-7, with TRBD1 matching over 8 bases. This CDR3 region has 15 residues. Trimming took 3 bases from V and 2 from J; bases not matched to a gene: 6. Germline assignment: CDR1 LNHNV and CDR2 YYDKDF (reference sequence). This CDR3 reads CATSRGDRGPYEQYF. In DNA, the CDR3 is TGTGCCACCAGCAGGGGAGACAGGGGTCCCTACGAGCAGTACTTC.

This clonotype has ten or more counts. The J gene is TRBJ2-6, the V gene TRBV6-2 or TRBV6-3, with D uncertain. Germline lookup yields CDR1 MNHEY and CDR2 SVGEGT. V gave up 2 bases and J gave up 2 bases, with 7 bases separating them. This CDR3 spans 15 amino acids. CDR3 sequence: CASSYRRAGANVLTF. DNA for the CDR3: TGTGCCAGCAGTTACAGAAGGGCTGGGGCCAACGTCCTGACTTTC.

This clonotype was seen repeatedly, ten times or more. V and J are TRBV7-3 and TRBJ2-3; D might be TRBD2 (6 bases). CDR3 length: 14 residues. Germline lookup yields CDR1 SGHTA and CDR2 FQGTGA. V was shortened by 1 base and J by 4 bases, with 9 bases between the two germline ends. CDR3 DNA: TGTGCCAGCAGCTTAAATAGCGGTGCAGATACGCAGTATTTT. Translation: CASSLNSGADTQYF.